These T cell receptor beta chains were read from a single sample in a study of cytomegalovirus exposure and HLA in healthy donors. Sequencing was performed with immunoSEQ multiplex PCR; in TCRdb, only in-frame clones are kept and a portion is missing. The sample holds around 200,000 clones, around 67% seen once. Sample: PBMCs. These receptors came from a woman aged 25 to 39 in good health and CMV-seropositive. CDR3s include the opening cysteine and the closing phenylalanine or tryptophan. D genes are given only for firm matches. For some rows the clone size is stated as once, few or many, or as a class when expanded; others skip it.

clone size: -; V gene: TRBV7-9; D gene: TRBD1; J gene: TRBJ1-4; CDR3 protein: CASSTRDRDWEKLFF; CDR3 DNA: TGTGCCAGCAGCACCCGGGACAGGGATTGGGAAAAACTGTTTTTT
clone size: -; V gene: TRBV6-1; D gene: TRBD1; J gene: TRBJ1-1; CDR3 protein: CASSANPLAGGGEAFF; CDR3 DNA: TGTGCCAGCAGTGCTAACCCCTTGGCAGGGGGTGGCGAAGCTTTCTTT
clone size: -; V gene: TRBV27; D gene: TRBD2; J gene: TRBJ2-7; CDR3 protein: CASSGISGRGPYEQYF; CDR3 DNA: TGTGCCAGCAGTGGAATTAGCGGGAGGGGACCCTACGAGCAGTACTTC
clone size: few; V gene: TRBV27; D gene: TRBD2; J gene: TRBJ2-1; CDR3 protein: CASSFGREGEQFF; CDR3 DNA: TGTGCCAGCAGTTTTGGTCGGGAGGGTGAGCAGTTCTTC
clone size: -; V gene: TRBV19; D gene: -; J gene: TRBJ1-1; CDR3 protein: CASSISGMNTEAFF; CDR3 DNA: TGTGCCAGTAGTATTTCAGGGATGAACACTGAAGCTTTCTTT
clone size: -; V gene: TRBV29-1; D gene: -; J gene: TRBJ2-7; CDR3 protein: CSVIFPSWEQYF; CDR3 DNA: TGCAGCGTTATATTCCCTAGCTGGGAGCAGTACTTC
clone size: few; V gene: TRBV28; D gene: -; J gene: TRBJ1-6; CDR3 protein: CASSRRGGNSPLHF; CDR3 DNA: TGTGCCAGCAGTCGGCGGGGGGGCAATTCACCCCTCCACTTT
clone size: -; V gene: TRBV5-6; D gene: TRBD2; J gene: TRBJ2-3; CDR3 protein: CASDNSGSSTDTQYF; CDR3 DNA: TGTGCCAGCGACAATAGCGGGAGTAGCACAGATACGCAGTATTTT
clone size: few; V gene: TRBV2; D gene: TRBD1; J gene: TRBJ1-5; CDR3 protein: CASSGLGQLNQPQHF; CDR3 DNA: TGTGCCAGCAGTGGTTTGGGACAGCTCAATCAGCCCCAGCATTTT
clone size: -; V gene: TRBV5-5; D gene: -; J gene: TRBJ2-1; CDR3 protein: CASSLGQVALSNEQFF; CDR3 DNA: TGTGCCAGCAGCTTGGGACAGGTGGCCCTTAGCAATGAGCAGTTCTTC
clone size: -; V gene: TRBV6-5; D gene: -; J gene: TRBJ2-7; CDR3 protein: CASSYEAGGAYEQYF; CDR3 DNA: TGTGCCAGCAGTTACGAGGCCGGGGGTGCTTACGAGCAGTACTTC
clone size: -; V gene: TRBV5-5; D gene: TRBD1; J gene: TRBJ1-4; CDR3 protein: CASSRIGTDEKLFF; CDR3 DNA: TGTGCCAGCAGCCGTATTGGGACAGATGAAAAACTGTTTTTT
clone size: -; V gene: TRBV28; D gene: TRBD2; J gene: TRBJ2-1; CDR3 protein: CASRVAGGYNEQFF; CDR3 DNA: TGTGCCAGCAGGGTAGCGGGTGGCTACAATGAGCAGTTCTTC
clone size: few; V gene: TRBV7-7; D gene: TRBD1; J gene: TRBJ2-3; CDR3 protein: CASSPRTGADNTQYF; CDR3 DNA: TGTGCTAGCAGCCCGAGGACAGGGGCGGACAATACGCAGTATTTT
clone size: -; V gene: TRBV25-1; D gene: -; J gene: TRBJ1-1; CDR3 protein: CASSGVSTEAFF; CDR3 DNA: TGTGCCAGCAGTGGAGTGTCCACTGAAGCTTTCTTT
clone size: -; V gene: TRBV7-9; D gene: TRBD2; J gene: TRBJ2-7; CDR3 protein: CASSFTSGSNEQYF; CDR3 DNA: TGTGCCAGCAGCTTCACTAGCGGGAGCAACGAGCAGTACTTC
clone size: -; V gene: TRBV7-9; D gene: TRBD1; J gene: TRBJ2-7; CDR3 protein: CASSLAGTAYEQYF; CDR3 DNA: TGTGCCAGCAGCCTAGCCGGGACAGCCTACGAGCAGTACTTC
clone size: few; V gene: TRBV6-5; D gene: TRBD1; J gene: TRBJ1-2; CDR3 protein: CASSLGQGTNNYGYTF; CDR3 DNA: TGTGCCAGCAGTTTGGGACAGGGGACGAATAACTATGGCTACACCTTC
clone size: -; V gene: TRBV7-9; D gene: TRBD2; J gene: TRBJ2-1; CDR3 protein: CASSLLAGGANEQFF; CDR3 DNA: TGTGCCAGCAGCTTACTAGCGGGAGGTGCAAATGAGCAGTTCTTC
clone size: -; V gene: TRBV6-5; D gene: TRBD2; J gene: TRBJ2-3; CDR3 protein: CASRNSAGEADTQYF; CDR3 DNA: TGTGCCAGCAGGAACTCAGCGGGAGAGGCAGATACGCAGTATTTT
clone size: -; V gene: TRBV11-1; D gene: -; J gene: TRBJ1-2; CDR3 protein: CASSFEPTGKGYTF; CDR3 DNA: TGTGCCAGCAGCTTCGAACCGACAGGAAAGGGCTACACCTTC
clone size: -; V gene: TRBV28; D gene: -; J gene: TRBJ2-7; CDR3 protein: CASSLRGGGTDSYEQYF; CDR3 DNA: TGTGCCAGCAGTTTAAGGGGCGGAGGGACAGACTCCTACGAGCAGTACTTC
clone size: -; V gene: TRBV7-8; D gene: -; J gene: TRBJ2-7; CDR3 protein: CASSNYEQYF; CDR3 DNA: TGTGCCAGCAGCAACTACGAGCAGTACTTC
clone size: -; V gene: TRBV4-1; D gene: -; J gene: TRBJ2-7; CDR3 protein: CASSQVLAHEQYF; CDR3 DNA: TGCGCCAGCAGCCAAGTTCTAGCGCACGAGCAGTACTTC
clone size: few; V gene: TRBV11-2; D gene: -; J gene: TRBJ1-1; CDR3 protein: CASSLPSGISNTEAFF; CDR3 DNA: TGTGCCAGCAGCTTACCATCCGGGATTTCGAACACTGAAGCTTTCTTT
clone size: -; V gene: TRBV10-3; D gene: -; J gene: TRBJ2-5; CDR3 protein: CAIGAGWETQYF; CDR3 DNA: TGTGCCATCGGGGCTGGGTGGGAGACCCAGTACTTC
clone size: -; V gene: TRBV28; D gene: TRBD1; J gene: TRBJ1-1; CDR3 protein: CATGTGGGLIRETEAFF; CDR3 DNA: TGTGCCACCGGGACAGGGGGCGGTTTAATCCGTGAGACTGAAGCTTTCTTT
clone size: few; V gene: TRBV29-1; D gene: -; J gene: TRBJ2-1; CDR3 protein: CSVRDWIYNEQFF; CDR3 DNA: TGCAGCGTCCGGGACTGGATTTACAATGAGCAGTTCTTC
clone size: -; V gene: TRBV7-2; D gene: -; J gene: TRBJ2-1; CDR3 protein: CASSSPAYNEQFF; CDR3 DNA: TGTGCCAGCAGCTCCCCGGCCTACAATGAGCAGTTCTTC
clone size: -; V gene: TRBV2; D gene: TRBD2; J gene: TRBJ2-1; CDR3 protein: CASSEAGTSGSRYNEQFF; CDR3 DNA: TGTGCCAGCAGTGAAGCGGGGACTAGCGGGAGTAGGTACAATGAGCAGTTCTTC
clone size: -; V gene: TRBV7-9; D gene: TRBD1; J gene: TRBJ2-7; CDR3 protein: CASSPPDRASSEQYF; CDR3 DNA: TGTGCCAGCAGCCCCCCCGACAGGGCCTCATCCGAGCAGTACTTC
clone size: -; V gene: TRBV29-1; D gene: -; J gene: TRBJ2-3; CDR3 protein: CSAIGGGTQYF; CDR3 DNA: TGCAGCGCCATAGGGGGGGGTACGCAGTATTTT
clone size: once; V gene: TRBV4-1; D gene: -; J gene: TRBJ2-7; CDR3 protein: CASSQGGAVGYEQYF; CDR3 DNA: TGCGCCAGCAGCCAAGGTGGGGCGGTAGGATACGAGCAGTACTTC
clone size: once; V gene: TRBV5-1; D gene: TRBD2; J gene: TRBJ2-7; CDR3 protein: CASSFSGTSGYEQYF; CDR3 DNA: TGCGCCAGCAGCTTCTCCGGGACTAGCGGCTACGAGCAGTACTTC
clone size: -; V gene: TRBV15; D gene: -; J gene: TRBJ2-1; CDR3 protein: CATSRDLRDAVYNEQFF; CDR3 DNA: TGTGCCACCAGCAGAGATCTGCGGGACGCGGTCTACAATGAGCAGTTCTTC
clone size: -; V gene: TRBV11-2; D gene: TRBD1; J gene: TRBJ2-2; CDR3 protein: CASSLVGTGGNTGELFF; CDR3 DNA: TGTGCCAGCAGCTTAGTTGGGACAGGGGGCAACACCGGGGAGCTGTTTTTT
clone size: once; V gene: TRBV5-1; D gene: TRBD2; J gene: TRBJ2-7; CDR3 protein: CASKNQTSANTYEQYF; CDR3 DNA: TGCGCCAGCAAAAACCAAACTAGCGCCAATACCTACGAGCAGTACTTC
clone size: -; V gene: TRBV28; D gene: -; J gene: TRBJ1-2; CDR3 protein: CASSLRASYGYTF; CDR3 DNA: TGTGCCAGCAGCTTGAGGGCTTCCTATGGCTACACCTTC
clone size: -; V gene: TRBV5-1; D gene: TRBD2; J gene: TRBJ2-1; CDR3 protein: CASSLGTSVDEQFF; CDR3 DNA: TGCGCCAGCAGCTTGGGGACTAGCGTAGATGAGCAGTTCTTC
clone size: -; V gene: TRBV27; D gene: TRBD1; J gene: TRBJ2-7; CDR3 protein: CASSLSPDRVYEQYF; CDR3 DNA: TGTGCCAGCAGTTTATCGCCGGACAGGGTCTACGAGCAGTACTTC
clone size: -; V gene: TRBV2; D gene: TRBD2; J gene: TRBJ2-1; CDR3 protein: CASNAGTSINEQFF; CDR3 DNA: TGTGCCAGCAACGCCGGGACTAGCATCAATGAGCAGTTCTTC
clone size: once; V gene: TRBV14; D gene: -; J gene: TRBJ1-3; CDR3 protein: CASSLRRGASGNTIYF; CDR3 DNA: TGTGCCAGCAGCCTGAGAAGAGGTGCATCTGGAAACACCATATATTTT
clone size: -; V gene: TRBV4-1; D gene: TRBD1; J gene: TRBJ1-3; CDR3 protein: CASSQDTGAGNTIYF; CDR3 DNA: TGCGCCAGCAGCCAAGACACAGGGGCTGGAAACACCATATATTTT
clone size: once; V gene: TRBV29-1; D gene: TRBD1; J gene: TRBJ2-5; CDR3 protein: CSFWTGFGTQYF; CDR3 DNA: TGCAGCTTTTGGACAGGCTTTGGGACCCAGTACTTC
clone size: few; V gene: TRBV15; D gene: -; J gene: TRBJ2-7; CDR3 protein: CATSRVRGTTYEQYF; CDR3 DNA: TGTGCCACCAGCAGAGTCCGCGGGACCACCTACGAGCAGTACTTC
clone size: -; V gene: TRBV4-1; D gene: -; J gene: TRBJ1-2; CDR3 protein: CASSQGRTGDGYTF; CDR3 DNA: TGCGCCAGCAGCCAAGGTCGTACGGGGGACGGCTACACCTTC
clone size: -; V gene: TRBV7-9; D gene: -; J gene: TRBJ2-2; CDR3 protein: CASSFSGHSTGELFF; CDR3 DNA: TGTGCCAGCAGCTTCTCGGGACATTCTACCGGGGAGCTGTTTTTT
clone size: -; V gene: TRBV5-1; D gene: -; J gene: TRBJ2-1; CDR3 protein: CASSPQLQGMNNEQFF; CDR3 DNA: TGCGCCAGCAGCCCCCAGTTGCAGGGGATGAACAATGAGCAGTTCTTC
clone size: -; V gene: TRBV7-7; D gene: -; J gene: TRBJ2-1; CDR3 protein: CASSPSDSYNEQFF; CDR3 DNA: TGTGCTAGCAGCCCTAGCGATTCCTACAATGAGCAGTTCTTC
clone size: -; V gene: TRBV7-9; D gene: -; J gene: TRBJ1-2; CDR3 protein: CASSLAMGGGSYTF; CDR3 DNA: TGTGCCAGCAGCTTAGCAATGGGGGGAGGCAGCTACACCTTC
clone size: -; V gene: TRBV25-1; D gene: TRBD1; J gene: TRBJ2-3; CDR3 protein: CASSVTGTGIDTQYF; CDR3 DNA: TGTGCCAGCAGTGTCACCGGGACAGGGATAGATACGCAGTATTTT
clone size: -; V gene: TRBV10-3; D gene: -; J gene: TRBJ1-2; CDR3 protein: CASRQDNYGYTF; CDR3 DNA: TGTGCCAGCAGACAGGATAACTATGGCTACACCTTC
clone size: -; V gene: TRBV5-1; D gene: TRBD2; J gene: TRBJ2-2; CDR3 protein: CASSLRLAGEVTGELFF; CDR3 DNA: TGCGCCAGCAGCTTAAGGCTAGCGGGAGAAGTCACCGGGGAGCTGTTTTTT